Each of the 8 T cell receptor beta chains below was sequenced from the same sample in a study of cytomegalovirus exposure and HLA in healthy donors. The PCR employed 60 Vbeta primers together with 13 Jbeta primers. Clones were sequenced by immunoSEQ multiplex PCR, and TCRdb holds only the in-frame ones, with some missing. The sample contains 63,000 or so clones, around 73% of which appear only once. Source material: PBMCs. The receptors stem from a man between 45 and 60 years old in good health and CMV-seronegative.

The CDR3 bases are TGTGCCAGCAGTTACCCAGACAGGGACGATCAGCCCCAGCATTTT. Protein product: CASSYPDRDDQPQHF. The chain combines TRBV6-5 with TRBJ1-5; 7 bases fit TRBD1. Per germline, CDR1 MNHEY and CDR2 SVGAGI. This CDR3 region has 15 residues. V was pared by 2 bases and J by 5 bases, with 6 bases of the junction left unmatched.

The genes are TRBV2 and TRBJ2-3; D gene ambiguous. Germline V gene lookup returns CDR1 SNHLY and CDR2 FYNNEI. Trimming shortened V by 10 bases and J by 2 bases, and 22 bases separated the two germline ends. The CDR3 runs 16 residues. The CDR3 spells CATAGGRTRITDTQYF. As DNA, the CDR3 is TGTGCCACCGCAGGTGGCCGCACCCGTATCACAGATACGCAGTATTTT.

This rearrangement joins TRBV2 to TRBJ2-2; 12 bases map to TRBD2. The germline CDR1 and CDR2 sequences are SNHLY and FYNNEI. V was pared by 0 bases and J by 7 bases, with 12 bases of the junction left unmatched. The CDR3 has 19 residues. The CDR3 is CASSEAQLAGGPGNGELFF. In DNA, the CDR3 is TGTGCCAGCAGTGAAGCGCAGCTAGCGGGGGGGCCGGGTAACGGGGAGCTGTTTTTT.

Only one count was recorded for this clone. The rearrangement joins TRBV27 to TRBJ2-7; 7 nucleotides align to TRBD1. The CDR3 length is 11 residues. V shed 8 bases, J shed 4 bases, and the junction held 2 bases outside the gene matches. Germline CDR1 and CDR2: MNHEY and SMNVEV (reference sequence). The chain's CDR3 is CASLQGYEQYF. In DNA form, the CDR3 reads TGTGCCAGCCTACAGGGGTACGAGCAGTACTTC.

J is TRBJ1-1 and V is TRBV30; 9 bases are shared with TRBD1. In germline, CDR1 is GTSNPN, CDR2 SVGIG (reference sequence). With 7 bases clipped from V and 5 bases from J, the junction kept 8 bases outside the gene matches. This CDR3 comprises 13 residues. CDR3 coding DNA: TGTGCCTCCCAATGGACAGGGGATACTGAAGCTTTCTTT. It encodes CASQWTGDTEAFF. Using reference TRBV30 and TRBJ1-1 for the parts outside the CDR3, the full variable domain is SQTIHQWPATLVQPVGSPLSLECTVEGTSNPNLYWYRQAAGRGLQLLFYSVGIGQISSEVPQNLSASRPQDRQFILSSKKLLLSDSGFYLCASQWTGDTEAFFGQGTRLTVV.

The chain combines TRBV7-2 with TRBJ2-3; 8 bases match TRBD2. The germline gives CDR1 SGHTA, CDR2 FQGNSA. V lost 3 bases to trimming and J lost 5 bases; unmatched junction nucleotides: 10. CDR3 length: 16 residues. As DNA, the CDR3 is TGTGCCAGCAGCTTGTTGCTAGCGGGCCTGGGAGATACGCAGTATTTT. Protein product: CASSLLLAGLGDTQYF.

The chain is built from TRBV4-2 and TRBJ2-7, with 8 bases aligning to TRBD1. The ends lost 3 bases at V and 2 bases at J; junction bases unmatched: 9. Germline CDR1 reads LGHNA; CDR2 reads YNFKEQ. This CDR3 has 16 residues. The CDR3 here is CASSQGADRGPYEQYF. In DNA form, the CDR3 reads TGTGCCAGCAGCCAGGGAGCAGACAGGGGCCCCTACGAGCAGTACTTC.

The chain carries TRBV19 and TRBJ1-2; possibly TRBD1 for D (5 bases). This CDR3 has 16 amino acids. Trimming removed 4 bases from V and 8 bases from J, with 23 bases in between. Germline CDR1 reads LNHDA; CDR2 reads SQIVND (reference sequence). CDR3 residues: CASSKENWRGHDGYTF. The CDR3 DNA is TGTGCCAGTAGTAAAGAAAACTGGAGAGGACATGACGGCTACACCTTC.